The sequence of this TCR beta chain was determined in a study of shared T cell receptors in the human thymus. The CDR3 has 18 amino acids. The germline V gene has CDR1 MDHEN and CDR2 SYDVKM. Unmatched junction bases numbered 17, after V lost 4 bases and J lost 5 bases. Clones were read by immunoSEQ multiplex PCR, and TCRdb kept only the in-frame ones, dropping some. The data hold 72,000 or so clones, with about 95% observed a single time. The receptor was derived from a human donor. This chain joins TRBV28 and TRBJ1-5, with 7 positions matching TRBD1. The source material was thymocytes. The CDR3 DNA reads TGTGCCAGCAGTTCTCAATTTGGCCCCACAGGGGACGATCAGCCCCAGCATTTT. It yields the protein CASSSQFGPTGDDQPQHF.